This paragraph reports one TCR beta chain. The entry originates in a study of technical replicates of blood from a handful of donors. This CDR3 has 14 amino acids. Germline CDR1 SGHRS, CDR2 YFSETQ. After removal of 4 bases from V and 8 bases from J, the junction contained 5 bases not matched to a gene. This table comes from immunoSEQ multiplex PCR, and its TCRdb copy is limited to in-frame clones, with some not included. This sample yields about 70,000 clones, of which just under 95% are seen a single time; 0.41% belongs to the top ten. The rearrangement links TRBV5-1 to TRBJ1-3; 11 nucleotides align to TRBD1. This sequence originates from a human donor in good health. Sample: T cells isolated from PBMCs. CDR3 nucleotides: TGCGCCAGCAGCGGCGGACAGGGGGCACACACCATATATTTT. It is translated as CASSGGQGAHTIYF.